This TCR beta chain was documented in a study of beta chain features in type 1 diabetes. Study observations and caveats: Naive, central memory and regulatory TCRB repertoires appeared more similar among patients than healthy donors. Shortening that was moderate but significant affected the TCRB CDR3s of Type 1 diabetes patients in all four CD4+ subsets.

Reverse transcription of all isolated RNA meant that expressed TCRB transcripts were sequenced. Data came from immunoSEQ multiplex PCR; TCRdb stores just in-frame clones and leaves some out. The sample records hundreds of thousands of clones, around an eighth being singletons. Concerning this clone: Its antigen is still unknown.

The V gene's germline CDR1 is MGHRA and CDR2 YSYEKL. The CDR3 is 15 residues long. The germline V and J ends were trimmed by 1 base and 6 bases, with 15 bases remaining between them. The authors sorted CD4+ naive, central memory, regulatory and stem cell-like memory cells via CD45RO/CCR7/CD25/CD127/CD95/CD27. The TCR comes from a man between 18 and 35 years old with type 1 diabetes. The sequenced sample consisted of naive CD4+ T cells from blood. This sequence joins TRBV4-1 and TRBJ1-2; no clear D. CDR3 in amino acids: CASSQAEAHWDGYTF. CDR3 nucleotide sequence: TGCGCCAGCAGCCAAGCGGAAGCCCATTGGGATGGCTACACCTTC.